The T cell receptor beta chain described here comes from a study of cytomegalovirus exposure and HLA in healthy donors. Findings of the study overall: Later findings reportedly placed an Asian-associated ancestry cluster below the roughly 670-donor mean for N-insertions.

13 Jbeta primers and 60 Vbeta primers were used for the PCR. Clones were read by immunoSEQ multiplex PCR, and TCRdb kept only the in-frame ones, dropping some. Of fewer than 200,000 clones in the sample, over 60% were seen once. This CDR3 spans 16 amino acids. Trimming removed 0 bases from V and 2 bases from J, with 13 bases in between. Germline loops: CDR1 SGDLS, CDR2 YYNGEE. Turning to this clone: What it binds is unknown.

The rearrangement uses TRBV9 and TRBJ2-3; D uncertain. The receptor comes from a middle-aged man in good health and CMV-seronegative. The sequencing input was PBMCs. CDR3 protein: CASSVAGSTPTDTQYF. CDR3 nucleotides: TGTGCCAGCAGCGTAGCCGGGTCCACTCCCACAGATACGCAGTATTTT.